This T cell receptor beta chain was recorded in a study of technical replicates of blood from several donors. CDR3 length: 13 residues. Trimming took 7 bases from V and 3 from J, leaving 13 bases between them. CDR1 MNHEY and CDR2 SVGAGI come from the germline V gene. Only in-frame clones appear in the TCRdb table, and some are missing; sequencing was by immunoSEQ multiplex PCR. Among approximately 88,000 clones listed, about 96% were seen once. The origin of this receptor is a human donor in good health. The chain links TRBV6-5 to TRBJ2-7; a weak D match, TRBD2 (6 bases). Sample: T cells isolated from PBMCs. The CDR3 protein is CASTPTGDYEQYF. CDR3 DNA: TGTGCCAGCACTCCTACGGGGGACTACGAGCAGTACTTC.